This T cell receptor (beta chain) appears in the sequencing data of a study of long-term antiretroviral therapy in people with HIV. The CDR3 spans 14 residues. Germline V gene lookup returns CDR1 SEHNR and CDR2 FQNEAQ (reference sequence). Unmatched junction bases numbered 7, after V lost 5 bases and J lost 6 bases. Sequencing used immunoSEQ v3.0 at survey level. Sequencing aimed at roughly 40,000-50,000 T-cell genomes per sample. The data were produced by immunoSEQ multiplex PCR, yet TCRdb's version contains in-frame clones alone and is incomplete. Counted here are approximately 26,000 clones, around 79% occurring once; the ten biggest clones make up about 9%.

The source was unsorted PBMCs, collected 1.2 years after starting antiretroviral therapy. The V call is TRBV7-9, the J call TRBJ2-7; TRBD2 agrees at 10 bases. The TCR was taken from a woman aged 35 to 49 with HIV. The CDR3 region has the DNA TGTGCCAGCAGCCCAGGACTAGCGGCCGGCGAGCAGTACTTC. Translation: CASSPGLAAGEQYF.